A selection of T cell receptor beta chains follows, all from one sample in a study of cytomegalovirus exposure and HLA in healthy donors. The repertoire was sequenced with immunoSEQ multiplex PCR; TCRdb's copy has only in-frame clones and lacks some. This sample carries roughly 150,000 clones, roughly 75% of them seen once, and the ten largest clones take approximately 4.3%. Sequencing input: PBMCs. The receptors originated from a man between 25 and 39 years old in good health. Each CDR3 is given with its conserved first and last residue. Fields, in order: J gene, V gene, CDR3 length, clone size, D gene, CDR3 DNA, CDR3 protein. The D gene is left open where the match is weak. Expanded clones get a size class; other rows say once, few or many, or leave the size out.

J gene: TRBJ2-6
V gene: TRBV11-2
CDR3 length: 15
clone size: NA
D gene: TRBD1
CDR3 DNA: TGTGCCAGCAGTAAGACAGGGACTGGGGCCAACGTCCTGACTTTC
CDR3 protein: CASSKTGTGANVLTF

J gene: TRBJ2-1
V gene: TRBV6-5
CDR3 length: 15
clone size: NA
D gene: TRBD2
CDR3 DNA: TGTGCCAGCGGCAGTGAACTAGCGGGCTCGAATGAGCAGTTCTTC
CDR3 protein: CASGSELAGSNEQFF

J gene: TRBJ2-1
V gene: TRBV15
CDR3 length: 15
clone size: once
D gene: TRBD1
CDR3 DNA: TGTGCCACCAGCAGGACACAGACAGGGGCTAATGAGCAGTTCTTC
CDR3 protein: CATSRTQTGANEQFF

J gene: TRBJ1-1
V gene: TRBV7-9
CDR3 length: 16
clone size: NA
D gene: TRBD1
CDR3 DNA: TGTGCCAGCCAACTAGATAGGGGACAGGTGAACACTGAAGCTTTCTTT
CDR3 protein: CASQLDRGQVNTEAFF

J gene: TRBJ2-5
V gene: TRBV7-2
CDR3 length: 15
clone size: NA
D gene: NA
CDR3 DNA: TGTGCCAGCAGCAATAGCGGAGCGTACCAAGAGACCCAGTACTTC
CDR3 protein: CASSNSGAYQETQYF

J gene: TRBJ2-7
V gene: TRBV7-2
CDR3 length: 14
clone size: few
D gene: TRBD2
CDR3 DNA: TGTGCCAGCAGCACCTTCCCTAGCGGTTACGAGCAGTACTTC
CDR3 protein: CASSTFPSGYEQYF

J gene: TRBJ2-7
V gene: TRBV30
CDR3 length: 10
clone size: NA
D gene: NA
CDR3 DNA: TGTGCCTGGAGTGCTACCGAGCAGTACTTC
CDR3 protein: CAWSATEQYF

J gene: TRBJ2-5
V gene: TRBV7-9
CDR3 length: 13
clone size: NA
D gene: NA
CDR3 DNA: TGTTCCAGCAGCTTAGAGGGGGAAGAGACCCAGTACTTC
CDR3 protein: CSSSLEGEETQYF

J gene: TRBJ2-1
V gene: TRBV5-4
CDR3 length: 15
clone size: NA
D gene: NA
CDR3 DNA: TGCGCCAGCAGCCTTGAAGAGGGTAGCGCAAATGAGCAGTTCTTC
CDR3 protein: CASSLEEGSANEQFF

J gene: TRBJ2-7
V gene: TRBV5-1
CDR3 length: 15
clone size: NA
D gene: TRBD1
CDR3 DNA: TGCGCCAGCAGCTTACACGGGACAGGGGCGTACGAGCAGTACTTC
CDR3 protein: CASSLHGTGAYEQYF

J gene: TRBJ2-2
V gene: TRBV4-1
CDR3 length: 15
clone size: NA
D gene: TRBD1
CDR3 DNA: TGCGCCAGCAGGGCGCGGGACAGGGTAACCGGGGAGCTGTTTTTT
CDR3 protein: CASRARDRVTGELFF

J gene: TRBJ2-5
V gene: TRBV7-9
CDR3 length: 16
clone size: NA
D gene: TRBD2
CDR3 DNA: TGTGCCAGCAGTTCGCTCAGACTAGCGGGGCAAGAGACCCAGTACTTC
CDR3 protein: CASSSLRLAGQETQYF

J gene: TRBJ1-1
V gene: TRBV30
CDR3 length: 13
clone size: few
D gene: NA
CDR3 DNA: TGTGCCTGGGGGGACATCCCGAACACTGAAGCTTTCTTT
CDR3 protein: CAWGDIPNTEAFF

J gene: TRBJ1-1
V gene: TRBV13
CDR3 length: 15
clone size: NA
D gene: NA
CDR3 DNA: TGTGCCAGCAGCCCGACCCGGACAGTGAACACTGAAGCTTTCTTT
CDR3 protein: CASSPTRTVNTEAFF

J gene: TRBJ2-7
V gene: TRBV7-9
CDR3 length: 13
clone size: few
D gene: NA
CDR3 DNA: TGTTCCAGCAGCCCTCCGAGAGCCTACGAGCAGTACTTC
CDR3 protein: CSSSPPRAYEQYF

J gene: TRBJ2-5
V gene: TRBV13
CDR3 length: 14
clone size: once
D gene: NA
CDR3 DNA: TGTGCCAGCAGCTTACTTTCCGGGCAAGAGACCCAGTACTTC
CDR3 protein: CASSLLSGQETQYF

J gene: TRBJ2-1
V gene: TRBV11-2
CDR3 length: 12
clone size: once
D gene: NA
CDR3 DNA: TGTGCCAGCAGCCCGGAGGGAAATGAGCAGTTCTTC
CDR3 protein: CASSPEGNEQFF

J gene: TRBJ2-7
V gene: TRBV27
CDR3 length: 14
clone size: NA
D gene: TRBD2
CDR3 DNA: TGTGCCAGCAGGCTACTAGCGGGAGGTGGCGAGCAGTACTTC
CDR3 protein: CASRLLAGGGEQYF

J gene: TRBJ2-6
V gene: TRBV15
CDR3 length: 13
clone size: NA
D gene: NA
CDR3 DNA: TGTGCCACCAGAGGGGCCGGGGCCAACGTCCTGACTTTC
CDR3 protein: CATRGAGANVLTF

J gene: TRBJ2-7
V gene: TRBV7-9
CDR3 length: 15
clone size: NA
D gene: TRBD2
CDR3 DNA: TGTGCCAGCAGCCGCCCGGGAGGAGGCTCCTACGAGCAGTACTTC
CDR3 protein: CASSRPGGGSYEQYF

J gene: TRBJ2-2
V gene: TRBV4-3
CDR3 length: 15
clone size: NA
D gene: NA
CDR3 DNA: TGCGCCAGCAGTCCTTGGACAGAGGGGGCCGGGGAGCTGTTTTTT
CDR3 protein: CASSPWTEGAGELFF

J gene: TRBJ2-1
V gene: TRBV7-2
CDR3 length: 13
clone size: NA
D gene: NA
CDR3 DNA: TGTGCCAGCGACTCGACAGGGGAGGGTGAGCAGTTCTTC
CDR3 protein: CASDSTGEGEQFF

J gene: TRBJ2-5
V gene: TRBV30
CDR3 length: 16
clone size: NA
D gene: TRBD2
CDR3 DNA: TGTGCCTGGAGTTTCGCCGGGACTAGCGCCAGAGAGACCCAGTACTTC
CDR3 protein: CAWSFAGTSARETQYF

J gene: TRBJ1-2
V gene: TRBV5-1
CDR3 length: 14
clone size: NA
D gene: NA
CDR3 DNA: TGCGCCAGCAGCTTGGCCGCGGAGATCTATGGCTACACCTTC
CDR3 protein: CASSLAAEIYGYTF

J gene: TRBJ2-7
V gene: TRBV11-3
CDR3 length: 15
clone size: NA
D gene: NA
CDR3 DNA: TGTGCCAGCAGCTCCCCGGGATTCGGCACCTACGAGCAGTACTTC
CDR3 protein: CASSSPGFGTYEQYF

J gene: TRBJ1-4
V gene: TRBV6-1
CDR3 length: 16
clone size: NA
D gene: NA
CDR3 DNA: TGTGCCAGCAGTGATAGCAGTGGTACCGGAACAGAAAAACTGTTTTTT
CDR3 protein: CASSDSSGTGTEKLFF

J gene: TRBJ2-5
V gene: TRBV28
CDR3 length: 13
clone size: NA
D gene: TRBD2
CDR3 DNA: TGTGCCAGCAGTTCGGGGGGGCATGAGACCCAGTACTTC
CDR3 protein: CASSSGGHETQYF